This TCR beta chain was sequenced during a study of T cell responses to AZD1222 COVID-19 vaccine (dated by TCRdb to the early 2020s). For the wider study: AZD1222 recipients given second doses at about 4 weeks or at about 12 weeks were pooled, since spike-specific TCR depth and breadth were not found to differ between the two schedules. TCR sequencing covered some 240 trial participants: about 210 given two doses of AZD1222 and 26 given two doses of MenACWY control vaccine. Enrollment into the trials was organized by age into subgroups of 18-55, 56-69 and 70-plus years, and those subgroups contained about 150, 27 and 61 TCR-sequenced participants, respectively. Findings and caveats that apply to the study as a whole: Conclusions about previously exposed vaccinees are limited because only five to seven AZD1222 recipients were SARS-CoV-2 seropositive at baseline. Vaccine-associated CD4 TCRs spanned the whole spike protein, with dominant responses in regions 160-218 and 743-854. Participants were mostly white British and included more females than males, and it was suggested by the authors that clonal diversity may have been underestimated. Spike-specific TCR breadth and depth rose significantly after two AZD1222 doses compared with day 0 and with MenACWY recipients. Nearly half of unique spike-specific TCRs reportedly recognized epitopes outside regions mutated in the B.1.351 and B.1.1.7 variants. In the small 56-69-year group, the increase in depth fell short of significance, most likely because of low power. Because no day 14 peak-response samples were available, the repertoires could be characterized only after the peak T cell response.

From its cysteine to its phenylalanine, the CDR3 spans 14 amino acids. The retained sequence is limited to the CDR3, 42 bases, with the frame set at the first base. The germline V and J ends show losses of 5 bases and 6 bases respectively, and no gene match explains 5 bases of the junction. CDR1 is given as MNHEY and CDR2 as SVGAGI, both from the germline V gene. As concerns this clone: What this receptor recognizes is not known. The record has no base qualities; no much larger clone is one base away.

The sample's time point label, decoded: baseline before first vaccination. Vaccinee samples came from UK trials COV001 and COV002, including a single-blind randomized controlled phase 2/3 trial of AZD1222 (ChAdOx1 nCoV-19) in healthy adults. For TCRbeta chain sequencing, PBMC samples were collected from trial participants at day 0 and at day 28 after the second dose. The CDR3 regions of human TCRbeta chains were analyzed by immunosequencing. For the original study's pipeline: TCRs in the repertoires were matched against a reference library of SARS-CoV-2-specific TCRs that had been generated with the MIRA antigen-specificity platform. Breadth meant the fraction of unique TCRs that were SARS-CoV-2-associated, whereas depth meant the fraction of total T cells that were SARS-CoV-2-associated. Using the MIRA data, each spike-specific TCR was assigned both to the spike region to which the TCR was reactive and to a CD4 or CD8 class. Log10-transformed breadth and depth values were compared by one-way ANOVA with Sidak's multiple comparisons tests. TCRdb obtained this table from immuneACCESS and retained in-frame rearrangements with V and J assigned. These tables miss some clones; where compared with another copy, unresolved V genes account for less than half of the shortfall, and the remainder is unexplained. V, J and clone size are those of that table, while D and trimming were read from the DNA. This sample has roughly 140,000 clones in its table, and approximately 89% of those were observed once. The top ten hold roughly 5% of the sample.

Here the chain combines TRBV6-5 and TRBJ1-5; TRBD1 matches 9 bases in the middle. The source was peripheral blood, collected on day 0 of AZD1222 vaccination. This sequence originates from an adult in good health. The CDR3 amino acid sequence is: CASSPRTGVQPQHF. The nucleotides read TGTGCCAGCAGTCCCCGGACAGGGGTTCAGCCCCAGCATTTT.